The TCR beta chain described here comes from a study of cytomegalovirus exposure and HLA in healthy donors. Across the whole study: An analysis done earlier identified 100 million to 140 million unique TCR beta sequences from about 179 million T cells.

The CDR3 runs to 15 residues. Germline V gene sequence: CDR1 SGHTA, CDR2 FQGTGA. V shed 6 bases and J shed 1 base, with 15 bases lying between them. Primers: 60 Vbeta forward and 13 Jbeta reverse. The protocol was immunoSEQ multiplex PCR, while the TCRdb copy is restricted to in-frame clones and leaves out a portion. The sample has tens of thousands of clones, 75% to 90% seen once. Sequenced sample: PBMCs. This sequence originates from a human donor in good health. V gene TRBV7-3 combines with J gene TRBJ2-5; D remains ambiguous. This CDR3 reads CASRPTFLIQETQYF. CDR3 sequence (DNA): TGTGCCAGCAGACCGACATTCTTGATCCAAGAGACCCAGTACTTC.